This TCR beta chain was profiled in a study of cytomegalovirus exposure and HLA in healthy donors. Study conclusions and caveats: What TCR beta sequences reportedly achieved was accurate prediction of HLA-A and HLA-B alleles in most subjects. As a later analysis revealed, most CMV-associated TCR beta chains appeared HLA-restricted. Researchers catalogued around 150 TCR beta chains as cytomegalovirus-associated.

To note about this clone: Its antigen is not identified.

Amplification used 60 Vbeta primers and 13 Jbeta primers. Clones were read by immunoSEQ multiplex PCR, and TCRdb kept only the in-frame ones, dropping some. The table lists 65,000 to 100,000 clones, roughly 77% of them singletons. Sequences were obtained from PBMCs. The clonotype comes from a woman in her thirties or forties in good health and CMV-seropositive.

The DNA for the CDR3 is TGTGCCAGCAGCCGTCCCGAAGGCAGGGGTTCAAAGTCCGGGGAGCTGTTTTTT. It specifies CASSRPEGRGSKSGELFF. This sequence joins TRBV7-9 and TRBJ2-2; TRBD1 is a possible D gene (6 bases). The V gene lost 5 bases and the J gene lost 6 bases, with 25 bases spanning the gap. The CDR3 is 18 amino acids. CDR1 and CDR2 from the germline V gene are SEHNR and FQNEAQ (reference sequence).